This is a list of T cell receptor beta chains from one sample in a study of early T cells in non-severe SARS-CoV-2 infection. TCRdb redid the calling of the 5' RACE reads with MiXCR, one entry per CDR3 protein. The profile shows around 76,000 distinct CDR3 sequences, around 11% of them singletons. Sequenced input: whole blood. These receptors originate from an adult who was a healthcare worker with PCR-confirmed SARS-CoV-2 infection or an uninfected control (not recorded which). Both conserved end residues are part of each CDR3. D genes are given only for firm matches. Size tells how often a clone was seen (once, few, many) or the class of an expanded clone, and some rows leave it out.

d_gene: -
j_gene: TRBJ2-7
len: 15
v_gene: TRBV19
abundance: few
CDR3nt: TGTGCCAGTAGTACCCGACAGGATAGCCCCTACGAGCAGTACTTC
CDR3aa: CASSTRQDSPYEQYF

d_gene: -
j_gene: TRBJ1-1
len: 10
v_gene: TRBV29-1
abundance: few
CDR3nt: TGCAGCGTTGCGAACACTGAAGCTTTCTTT
CDR3aa: CSVANTEAFF

d_gene: TRBD1
j_gene: TRBJ2-1
len: 15
v_gene: TRBV6-6
abundance: -
CDR3nt: TGTGCCAGCAGGTCCTCGGGGACAGGGTACAATGAGCAGTTCTTC
CDR3aa: CASRSSGTGYNEQFF

d_gene: TRBD1
j_gene: TRBJ1-3
len: 16
v_gene: TRBV7-2
abundance: -
CDR3nt: TGTGCCAGCAGCTTAGGAAGGGGGCGGTCTGGAAACACCATATATTTT
CDR3aa: CASSLGRGRSGNTIYF

d_gene: -
j_gene: TRBJ1-5
len: 13
v_gene: TRBV7-6
abundance: many
CDR3nt: TGTGCCAGCAGCTTAGGCCCGAATCAGCCCCAGCATTTT
CDR3aa: CASSLGPNQPQHF

d_gene: -
j_gene: TRBJ2-7
len: 13
v_gene: TRBV29-1
abundance: few
CDR3nt: TGCAGCGTTGAAACGGGGTTTCACTACGAGCAGTACTTC
CDR3aa: CSVETGFHYEQYF

d_gene: TRBD1
j_gene: TRBJ2-5
len: 13
v_gene: TRBV7-9
abundance: -
CDR3nt: TGTGCCAGCAGCCAGGGGGTCCAAGAGACCCAGTACTTC
CDR3aa: CASSQGVQETQYF

d_gene: -
j_gene: TRBJ1-2
len: 14
v_gene: TRBV6-5
abundance: many
CDR3nt: TGTGCCAGCAGTTACTCAGCGGGGTCGGGTCGCTACACCTTC
CDR3aa: CASSYSAGSGRYTF

d_gene: -
j_gene: TRBJ1-6
len: 16
v_gene: TRBV5-1
abundance: -
CDR3nt: TGCGCCAGCAGCTTGGATATCGGGGGCCTCAATTCACCCCTCCACTTT
CDR3aa: CASSLDIGGLNSPLHF

d_gene: -
j_gene: TRBJ1-2
len: 14
v_gene: TRBV12-3/TRBV12-4
abundance: -
CDR3nt: TGTGCCAGCAGTCCGGGACCCCATAACAGGGGCTACACCTTC
CDR3aa: CASSPGPHNRGYTF

d_gene: TRBD1
j_gene: TRBJ2-5
len: 16
v_gene: TRBV7-9
abundance: many
CDR3nt: TGTGCCAGCAGCCCAGGGACAGGAAACAACCAAGAGACCCAGTACTTC
CDR3aa: CASSPGTGNNQETQYF

d_gene: TRBD1
j_gene: TRBJ2-2
len: 15
v_gene: TRBV19
abundance: few
CDR3nt: TGTGCCAGTGCCGGGACAGGGTCGAACACCGGGGAGCTGTTTTTT
CDR3aa: CASAGTGSNTGELFF

d_gene: -
j_gene: TRBJ2-6
len: 21
v_gene: TRBV21-1
abundance: -
CDR3nt: TGTGCCAGCAGCAGCAGACCACGACAGGCTGTCTCCTCCTCTGGGGCCAACGTCCTGACTTTC
CDR3aa: CASSSRPRQAVSSSGANVLTF

d_gene: -
j_gene: TRBJ2-1
len: 16
v_gene: TRBV2
abundance: -
CDR3nt: TGTACCAGCAGTGAAGAGGCTATGGAGCGGTGGAATGAGCAGTTCTTC
CDR3aa: CTSSEEAMERWNEQFF

d_gene: -
j_gene: TRBJ2-2
len: 14
v_gene: TRBV30
abundance: many
CDR3nt: TGTGCCTGGAGTGGCGGGCTACTCACCGGGGAGCTGTTTTTT
CDR3aa: CAWSGGLLTGELFF

d_gene: -
j_gene: TRBJ2-5
len: 15
v_gene: TRBV3-1
abundance: many
CDR3nt: TGTGCCAGCAGCCAAGGCGCAGGGGCCCAAGAGACCCAGTACTTC
CDR3aa: CASSQGAGAQETQYF

d_gene: TRBD1
j_gene: TRBJ2-3
len: 18
v_gene: TRBV7-6
abundance: many
CDR3nt: TGTGCCAGCAGCACCGGACAGGGCATTACCTCTAGCACAGATACGCAGTATTTT
CDR3aa: CASSTGQGITSSTDTQYF

d_gene: -
j_gene: TRBJ2-7
len: 13
v_gene: TRBV6-1
abundance: -
CDR3nt: TGTGCCAGCTTATCCAGGGAGTCCTACGAGCAGTACTTC
CDR3aa: CASLSRESYEQYF

d_gene: -
j_gene: TRBJ2-6
len: 15
v_gene: TRBV19
abundance: many
CDR3nt: TGTGCCAGTAGTATTAGGGGGACTGGGGCCAACGTCCTGACTTTC
CDR3aa: CASSIRGTGANVLTF

d_gene: -
j_gene: TRBJ2-3
len: 15
v_gene: TRBV7-2
abundance: few
CDR3nt: TGTGCCAGCAGCCCAAGTGGGGGCTCTCAAAATACGCAGTATTTT
CDR3aa: CASSPSGGSQNTQYF

d_gene: TRBD2
j_gene: TRBJ2-2
len: 16
v_gene: TRBV23-1
abundance: many
CDR3nt: TGCGCCAGCAGTCAATCGGGCAGGGAGGGGACCGGGGAGCTGTTTTTT
CDR3aa: CASSQSGREGTGELFF

d_gene: TRBD1
j_gene: TRBJ2-7
len: 14
v_gene: TRBV20-1
abundance: many
CDR3nt: TGCAGTGCTAGAGATCCGTTGACAGGGAACGAGCAGTACTTC
CDR3aa: CSARDPLTGNEQYF

d_gene: -
j_gene: TRBJ2-5
len: 13
v_gene: TRBV20-1
abundance: few
CDR3nt: TGCAGTGCTATTCTAGGGGAACAAGAGACCCAGTACTTC
CDR3aa: CSAILGEQETQYF

d_gene: TRBD2
j_gene: TRBJ2-3
len: 15
v_gene: TRBV4-3
abundance: few
CDR3nt: TGCGCCAGCAGCCAAGAGCGGGGGGGCCCAGATACGCAGTATTTT
CDR3aa: CASSQERGGPDTQYF

d_gene: TRBD2
j_gene: TRBJ2-3
len: 16
v_gene: TRBV5-6
abundance: few
CDR3nt: TGTGCCAGCAGCTCTCTAGCGGGGAGGATGACAGATACGCAGTATTTT
CDR3aa: CASSSLAGRMTDTQYF

d_gene: -
j_gene: TRBJ1-3
len: 15
v_gene: TRBV9
abundance: few
CDR3nt: TGTGCCAGCACACCCGGGACAAGCTCTGGAAACACCATATATTTT
CDR3aa: CASTPGTSSGNTIYF

d_gene: -
j_gene: TRBJ2-2
len: 14
v_gene: TRBV4-2
abundance: many
CDR3nt: TGTGCCAGCAGCCAAGAGTACAGCACCGGGGAGCTGTTTTTT
CDR3aa: CASSQEYSTGELFF

d_gene: -
j_gene: TRBJ2-3
len: 14
v_gene: TRBV13
abundance: many
CDR3nt: TGTGCCAGCAGCCTCTTCCGGGGCACAGATACGCAGTATTTT
CDR3aa: CASSLFRGTDTQYF

d_gene: -
j_gene: TRBJ2-5
len: 16
v_gene: TRBV6-2/TRBV6-3
abundance: many
CDR3nt: TGTGCCAGCAGTAACCGCCAAAGTTCCCTGGACGGGACCCAGTACTTC
CDR3aa: CASSNRQSSLDGTQYF

d_gene: -
j_gene: TRBJ1-2
len: 13
v_gene: TRBV9
abundance: many
CDR3nt: TGTGCCAGCGCACCAACCCCAGACGAGGGCTACACCTTC
CDR3aa: CASAPTPDEGYTF

d_gene: -
j_gene: TRBJ2-2
len: 15
v_gene: TRBV11-2
abundance: -
CDR3nt: TGTGCCAGCAGCTTAGGGCGTAGTGGCACCGGGGAGCTGTTTTTT
CDR3aa: CASSLGRSGTGELFF

d_gene: -
j_gene: TRBJ2-5
len: 13
v_gene: TRBV19
abundance: few
CDR3nt: TGTGCCAGTAGTAGATCGAACCAAGAGACCCAGTACTTC
CDR3aa: CASSRSNQETQYF

d_gene: -
j_gene: TRBJ2-1
len: 13
v_gene: TRBV19
abundance: -
CDR3nt: TGTGCCAGTAGTATTGCGAGGGACACTGAGCAGTTCTTC
CDR3aa: CASSIARDTEQFF

d_gene: -
j_gene: TRBJ2-7
len: 15
v_gene: TRBV5-1
abundance: few
CDR3nt: TGCGCCAGCAGCTTGAATACCATGTCGATCTACGAGCAGTACTTC
CDR3aa: CASSLNTMSIYEQYF

d_gene: -
j_gene: TRBJ2-2
len: 14
v_gene: TRBV5-4
abundance: many
CDR3nt: TGTGCCAGCAGCTGGACTTCGAACACCGGGGAGCTGTTTTTT
CDR3aa: CASSWTSNTGELFF

d_gene: -
j_gene: TRBJ2-7
len: 15
v_gene: TRBV7-2
abundance: many
CDR3nt: TGTGCCAGCAGCGTAAGGGCAGGGAGCTCCTACGAGCAGTACTTC
CDR3aa: CASSVRAGSSYEQYF

d_gene: TRBD2
j_gene: TRBJ2-3
len: 16
v_gene: TRBV12-3/TRBV12-4
abundance: many
CDR3nt: TGTGCCAGCAGTCAGCTGACACTAGCGGGGACAGATACGCAGTATTTT
CDR3aa: CASSQLTLAGTDTQYF

d_gene: -
j_gene: TRBJ1-6
len: 14
v_gene: TRBV9
abundance: -
CDR3nt: TGTGCCAGCAGCGTACTGACAGCAGGGTCACCCCTCCACTTT
CDR3aa: CASSVLTAGSPLHF

d_gene: -
j_gene: TRBJ2-7
len: 14
v_gene: TRBV18
abundance: few
CDR3nt: TGTGCCAGCTCAGGGTGGCAGAGCTCCTACGAGCAGTACTTC
CDR3aa: CASSGWQSSYEQYF

d_gene: -
j_gene: TRBJ2-3
len: 15
v_gene: TRBV7-6
abundance: -
CDR3nt: TGTGCCAGCAGCTTAGTCCCAAGTAGCACAGATACGCAGTATTTT
CDR3aa: CASSLVPSSTDTQYF

d_gene: -
j_gene: TRBJ1-1
len: 12
v_gene: TRBV5-1
abundance: -
CDR3nt: TGCGCCAGCAGCTTGTTGGGCAGTGAAGCTTTCTTT
CDR3aa: CASSLLGSEAFF

d_gene: -
j_gene: TRBJ1-1
len: 11
v_gene: TRBV7-9
abundance: -
CDR3nt: TGTGCCAGCTGGGGGAGGACTGAAGCTTTCTTT
CDR3aa: CASWGRTEAFF

d_gene: -
j_gene: TRBJ2-1
len: 17
v_gene: TRBV19
abundance: few
CDR3nt: TGTGCCACTAAAGAGGCTAGCCTTCGTTTTTCCTACAATGAGCAGTTCTTC
CDR3aa: CATKEASLRFSYNEQFF

d_gene: -
j_gene: TRBJ2-4
len: 12
v_gene: TRBV6-2/TRBV6-3
abundance: few
CDR3nt: TGTGCCAGCAGCTCGGACAGAAACATTCAGTACTTC
CDR3aa: CASSSDRNIQYF

d_gene: -
j_gene: TRBJ2-7
len: 13
v_gene: TRBV29-1
abundance: many
CDR3nt: TGCAGCGCGCAGTATACAGGGCGCCGCGAGCAGTACTTC
CDR3aa: CSAQYTGRREQYF

d_gene: -
j_gene: TRBJ2-7
len: 13
v_gene: TRBV18
abundance: -
CDR3nt: TGTGCCAGCTCCCTCCGAGGAGGGGACGAGCAGTACTTC
CDR3aa: CASSLRGGDEQYF

d_gene: -
j_gene: TRBJ1-2
len: 13
v_gene: TRBV27
abundance: -
CDR3nt: TGTGCCAGCAGATCGGACGGAACCTATGGCTACACCTTC
CDR3aa: CASRSDGTYGYTF

d_gene: -
j_gene: TRBJ1-2
len: 13
v_gene: TRBV30
abundance: many
CDR3nt: TGTGCCTGGAGTGAGGGCAGCACGGATGGCTACACCTTC
CDR3aa: CAWSEGSTDGYTF

d_gene: -
j_gene: TRBJ1-2
len: 17
v_gene: TRBV4-2
abundance: many
CDR3nt: TGTGCCAGCAGCCAAGAGTATGGAGGGAATGGGGACTATGGCTACACCTTC
CDR3aa: CASSQEYGGNGDYGYTF

d_gene: TRBD1
j_gene: TRBJ2-6
len: 18
v_gene: TRBV6-1
abundance: few
CDR3nt: TGTGCCAGCAGCCTCTTGGGACAGTACTTCTCTGGGGCCAACGTCCTGACTTTC
CDR3aa: CASSLLGQYFSGANVLTF

d_gene: TRBD2
j_gene: TRBJ2-5
len: 15
v_gene: TRBV20-1
abundance: many
CDR3nt: TGCAGTGCTACCCCCTCCGCGGGGGGGCAAGAGACCCAGTACTTC
CDR3aa: CSATPSAGGQETQYF

d_gene: TRBD1
j_gene: TRBJ2-7
len: 14
v_gene: TRBV20-1
abundance: -
CDR3nt: TGCAGTGCTGGCACCGGGACAGGGTATGACGAGCAGTACTTC
CDR3aa: CSAGTGTGYDEQYF

d_gene: -
j_gene: TRBJ2-1
len: 19
v_gene: TRBV7-8
abundance: many
CDR3nt: TGTGCCAGCAGCTTAGGGGCCTTTAGGGGACGGAGCTCCTACAATGAGCAGTTCTTC
CDR3aa: CASSLGAFRGRSSYNEQFF

d_gene: -
j_gene: TRBJ2-7
len: 15
v_gene: TRBV4-1
abundance: many
CDR3nt: TGCGCCAGCAGCCAAGCGCAGGGGAATTTCTACGAGCAGTACTTC
CDR3aa: CASSQAQGNFYEQYF